Many counts were recorded for the clone carrying this TCR beta chain. This CDR3 contains 12 residues. Germline values: CDR1 DFQATT, CDR2 SNEGSKA (reference sequence). Trimming removed 5 bases from V and 13 bases from J, with 17 bases in between. The sample belongs to a study of CD8+CD57+ T cells in acquired aplastic anemia. Patients selected for sequencing had displayed CD8+CD57+ cell expansion by flow cytometry. For CDR3 and TCR beta VDJ profiling, genomic DNA was the template used. From the reads, TCRdb called clonotypes with MiXCR, one entry per CDR3 protein. The profile shows under 200,000 distinct CDR3 sequences, around 48% of them singletons.

This receptor was obtained from a human donor with aplastic anemia. Input material: sorted CD4+, CD8+, or CD8+CD57+ T cells (not recorded which) from PBMCs. The chain employs TRBV20-1 and TRBJ1-4; D perhaps matches TRBD1 (5 bases). DNA for the CDR3: TGCAGTGCTCCTATAGGACAATCGCTACTGTTTTTT. Protein sequence: CSAPIGQSLLFF.